Reported below is one TCR beta chain. This sample is part of a study of T cell changes during pregnancy in multiple sclerosis. From germline, CDR1 is LNHDA and CDR2 SQIVND (reference sequence). Trimming took 3 bases from V and 4 from J, leaving 12 bases between them. The CDR3 spans 14 residues. Sequenced by immunoSEQ multiplex PCR; TCRdb stores in-frame clones only, minus some. Among under 80,000 clones listed, just under 95% were seen once. The chain couples TRBV19 to TRBJ1-1; tentative D call: TRBD1 (5 bases). This receptor was taken from a female donor in good health, enrolled as a control in a pregnancy study. Source: peripheral blood, taken after pregnancy. This CDR3 is CASSIAGLGTEAFF. As DNA, the CDR3 is TGTGCCAGTAGTATTGCAGGGTTGGGCACTGAAGCTTTCTTT.